This TCR beta chain is drawn from a study of blood T cell repertoires in COVID-19. V lost 6 bases, J lost 0 bases, and 14 bases lay in between. CDR3 size: 15 residues. Germline V CDR1 and CDR2: SGHVS, FNYEAQ. Authors' analysis steps: Amplification with reference gene primers provided the estimates of nucleated cell counts. TCRdb's table, derived via immunoSEQ multiplex PCR, lists solely in-frame clones and lacks some. V and J calls and clone size follow that table, whereas D and trimming were derived from the DNA. Among about 240,000 clones listed, around 82% were seen once. The sequencing sample was made of peripheral blood. The genes are TRBV7-6 and TRBJ1-1; D unclear. This receptor was identified in a woman in her 70s with acute or convalescent COVID-19. The chain's CDR3 is CASRQMGGVNTEAFF. The CDR3, as DNA: TGTGCCAGCAGGCAGATGGGAGGAGTGAACACTGAAGCTTTCTTT.